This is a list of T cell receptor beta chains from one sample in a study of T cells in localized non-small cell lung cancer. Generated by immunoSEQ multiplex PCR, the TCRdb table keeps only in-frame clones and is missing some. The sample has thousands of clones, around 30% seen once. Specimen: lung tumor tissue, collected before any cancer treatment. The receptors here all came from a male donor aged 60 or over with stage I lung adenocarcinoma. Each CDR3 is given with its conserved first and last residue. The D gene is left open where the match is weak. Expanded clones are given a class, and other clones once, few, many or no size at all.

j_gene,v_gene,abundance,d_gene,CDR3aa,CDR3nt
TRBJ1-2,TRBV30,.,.,CAWSVERGGYTF,TGTGCCTGGAGTGTTGAGAGGGGTGGCTACACCTTC
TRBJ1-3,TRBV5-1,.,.,CASSLSQGGRTGNTIYF,TGCGCCAGCAGCCTATCACAGGGTGGGAGGACTGGAAACACCATATATTTT
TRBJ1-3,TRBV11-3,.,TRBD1,CASSLVNGAGGNPVYF,TGTGCCAGCAGCTTAGTAAACGGGGCAGGGGGAAATCCAGTATATTTT
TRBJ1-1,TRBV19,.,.,CASSIDGGDTEAFF,TGTGCCAGTAGTATAGACGGGGGGGACACTGAAGCTTTCTTT
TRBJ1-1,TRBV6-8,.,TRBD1,CASSYGRGRTEAFF,TGTGCCAGCAGTTACGGCAGGGGGCGGACTGAAGCTTTCTTT
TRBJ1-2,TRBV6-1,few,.,CASSEASLYGYTF,TGTGCCAGCAGTGAAGCGAGCCTCTATGGCTACACCTTC
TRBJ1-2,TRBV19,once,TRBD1,CASSPGQGSTYGYTF,TGTGCCAGTAGTCCCGGACAGGGGTCTACCTATGGCTACACCTTC
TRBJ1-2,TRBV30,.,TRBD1,CAWSGETGQNYGYTF,TGTGCCTGGAGTGGGGAGACAGGGCAGAACTATGGCTACACCTTC
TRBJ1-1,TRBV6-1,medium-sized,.,CAISEGRQGVAFF,TGTGCCATCAGTGAAGGTCGACAAGGGGTAGCTTTCTTT
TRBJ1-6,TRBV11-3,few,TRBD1,CASSLAGGQGRSPLHF,TGTGCCAGCAGCTTGGCCGGGGGACAGGGACGCTCACCCCTCCACTTT
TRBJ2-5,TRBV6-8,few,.,CASSYGSQETQYF,TGTGCCAGCAGTTACGGATCCCAAGAGACCCAGTACTTC
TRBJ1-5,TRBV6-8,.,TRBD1,CASSDLTGSPYQPQHF,TGTGCCAGCAGTGACTTGACAGGGTCCCCCTATCAGCCCCAGCATTTT
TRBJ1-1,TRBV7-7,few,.,CASSPGTGTDAEAFF,TGTGCCAGCAGCCCGGGAACAGGAACCGACGCTGAAGCTTTCTTT
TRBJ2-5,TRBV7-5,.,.,CASSLQAGGQETQYF,TGTGCCAGCAGCTTGCAGGCAGGGGGACAAGAGACCCAGTACTTC